One and the same sample provided the 24 T cell receptor beta chains below, sequenced in a study of radiotherapy plus CTLA-4 blockade in lung cancer. Profiling relied on immunoSEQ multiplex PCR, and the TCRdb table lists in-frame clones only, not all of them. The data hold approximately 52,000 clones, with roughly 77% observed a single time. Here the sequenced sample was peripheral blood, taken from a patient treated with radiotherapy plus ipilimumab. The receptors come from a human donor with non-small cell lung cancer who had a complete response to radiotherapy plus ipilimumab.

V usage is TRBV27 and J usage is TRBJ2-3; D gene uncertain. From germline, CDR1 is MNHEY and CDR2 SMNVEV (reference sequence). This CDR3 is built from 15 residues. V lost 7 bases, J lost 2 bases, and 16 bases lay in between. The CDR3: CASTERSSITDTQYF. The DNA for the CDR3 is TGTGCCAGCACCGAAAGGAGTTCTATCACAGATACGCAGTATTTT.

This chain joins TRBV29-1 and TRBJ1-5; 7 nucleotides line up with TRBD1. The junction had 2 bases not matched to a gene; V was cut back by 6 bases and J by 3 bases. The germline CDR1 and CDR2 sequences are SQVTM and ANQGSEA. This CDR3 comprises 12 residues. DNA for the CDR3: TGCAGCGTGGGACAGACCAATCAGCCCCAGCATTTT. Protein product: CSVGQTNQPQHF.

This sequence joins TRBV11-2 and TRBJ2-1; 7 bases agree with TRBD2. Germline assignment: CDR1 SGHAT and CDR2 FQNNGV. After removal of 5 bases from V and 5 bases from J, the junction contained 3 bases not matched to a gene. The CDR3 extends over 13 amino acids. The CDR3 coding sequence is TGTGCCAGCAGCCTCGGACTAGACAATGAGCAGTTCTTC. It specifies CASSLGLDNEQFF.

This clone was seen only once. The chain recombines TRBV5-1 with TRBJ2-7; 7 nucleotides align to TRBD1. The CDR3 totals 15 residues. Trimming cost V 5 bases and J 2 bases; bases outside gene matches: 10. Germline assignment: CDR1 SGHRS and CDR2 YFSETQ. The CDR3 is CASSPETGIAYEQYF. CDR3 nucleotide sequence: TGCGCCAGCAGTCCCGAGACAGGGATAGCCTACGAGCAGTACTTC.

The chain combines TRBV7-2 with TRBJ2-2; 14 positions match TRBD2. The CDR3 is 17 residues long. Looked up from germline, CDR1 is SGHTA and CDR2 is FQGNSA. Trimming took 5 bases from V and 4 from J; bases not matched to a gene: 6. This chain's CDR3 is CASSRTSGGRGTGELFF. The CDR3 DNA reads as TGTGCCAGCAGCCGGACTAGCGGGGGGCGGGGCACCGGGGAGCTGTTTTTT.

The chain joins TRBV6-5 to TRBJ1-2, with D possibly matching TRBD1 (6 bases). Trimming cost V 2 bases and J 4 bases, with 14 bases left between them. The germline gives CDR1 MNHEY, CDR2 SVGAGI. CDR3 length: 15 amino acids. CDR3 coding DNA: TGTGCCAGCAGTTACGGTTACCAAGGGGGCTATGGCTACACCTTC. This translates into CASSYGYQGGYGYTF.

The chain joins TRBV6-6 to TRBJ1-1; TRBD1 is a possible D gene (6 bases). Looked up from germline, CDR1 is MNHNY and CDR2 is SVGAGI (reference sequence). The CDR3 runs to 11 residues. Trimming cost V 5 bases and J 8 bases, with 9 bases left between them. The CDR3 bases are TGTGCCAGCAGTCCCACAGGGGAAGCTTTCTTT. The encoded protein is CASSPTGEAFF.

The chain couples TRBV19 to TRBJ1-2; no reliable D call. V was clipped by 9 bases and J by 0 bases, with 11 bases between them. There are 13 residues in the CDR3. Germline CDR1 reads LNHDA; CDR2 reads SQIVND (reference sequence). CDR3 in DNA: TGTGCCAGCGGGGTACAGCCTAACTATGGCTACACCTTC. Protein sequence: CASGVQPNYGYTF.

V gene TRBV29-1 combines with J gene TRBJ1-5; TRBD1 might be the D (5 bases). Per the germline V gene, CDR1 is SQVTM and CDR2 is ANQGSEA. The ends were cut back, 6 bases at V and 5 bases at J, with 17 bases in the middle. This CDR3 contains 14 residues. CDR3: CSVAIRGKDQPQHF. The CDR3 coding sequence is TGCAGCGTGGCCATTCGGGGGAAGGATCAGCCCCAGCATTTT.

The CDR3 here is CASSSVRSYNEQFF. CDR3 DNA: TGTGCCAGCAGTTCCGTTAGATCCTACAATGAGCAGTTCTTC. The rearrangement links TRBV11-2 to TRBJ2-1; D call uncertain. Trimming left V 6 bases short and J 1 base short, with 10 bases between. The germline CDR1 and CDR2 sequences are SGHAT and FQNNGV. This CDR3 contains 14 residues.

This chain links TRBV6-5 with TRBJ1-1; no firm D call. Germline-derived CDR1 and CDR2 are MNHEY and SVGAGI. CDR3 length: 14 amino acids. With 2 bases removed from V and 4 bases from J, the gap between germline ends came to 11 bases. The CDR3 sequence: CASSYDPQITEAFF. CDR3 sequence (DNA): TGTGCCAGCAGTTACGATCCCCAGATCACTGAAGCTTTCTTT.

The V gene is TRBV29-1, the J gene TRBJ1-1; 8 bases line up with TRBD1. This CDR3 is built from 14 residues. The germline V gene has CDR1 SQVTM and CDR2 ANQGSEA. The J segment lost 1 base and the V segment lost 3 bases, leaving 4 bases of the junction unmatched. CDR3 region: CSVDHGTGNTEAFF. The CDR3 bases are TGCAGCGTTGATCATGGGACAGGGAACACTGAAGCTTTCTTT.

The chain links TRBV6-6 to TRBJ1-5; D unclear. The CDR3 consists of 13 residues. In germline, CDR1 is MNHNY, CDR2 SVGAGI (reference sequence). Trimming removed 0 bases at V and 6 bases at J, with 6 bases between. The CDR3 DNA reads TGTGCCAGCAGTTACTCGCCGGTTCAGCCCCAGCATTTT. This encodes CASSYSPVQPQHF.

V and J are TRBV4-1 and TRBJ2-1; 9 bases align to TRBD2. Trimming at V came to 1 base and at J to 4 bases, leaving 5 bases not matched to a gene. Looked up from germline, CDR1 is MGHRA and CDR2 is YSYEKL. This CDR3 region has 16 residues. The CDR3 coding sequence is TGCGCCAGCAGCCAAGCTAGCGGGAATCGGTACAATGAGCAGTTCTTC. It codes for CASSQASGNRYNEQFF.

The rearrangement uses TRBV4-3 and TRBJ2-7; the match to TRBD2 covers 9 bases. This CDR3 region has 20 residues. V trimming: 0 bases; J trimming: 5 bases; junction bases outside the gene matches: 20. From germline, CDR1 is LGHNA and CDR2 YSLEER. In nucleotides, the CDR3 is TGCGCCAGCAGCCAAGATCTTATGGCTGGGTGGCGGGAGGGATCCCACGAGCAGTACGTC. It translates to CASSQDLMAGWREGSHEQYV.

This chain connects TRBV6-4 to TRBJ2-2; TRBD1 might be the D (5 bases). V was shortened by 7 bases and J by 0 bases, with 9 bases between the two germline ends. The CDR3 totals 14 residues. CDR1 and CDR2 from the germline V gene are MRHNA and SNTAGT. The DNA for the CDR3 is TGTGCCAGCAAGGGGTCTCCGAACACCGGGGAGCTGTTTTTT. Protein product: CASKGSPNTGELFF.

The rearrangement joins TRBV5-1 to TRBJ1-1; weak D call: TRBD1 (6 bases). The CDR3 covers 14 residues. The germline V and J ends were trimmed by 4 bases and 1 base, with 11 bases remaining between them. The germline V gene encodes CDR1 SGHRS and CDR2 YFSETQ. The DNA of the CDR3 is TGCGCCAGCAGCCAGACGACAGGGAACACTGAAGCTTTCTTT. Residues: CASSQTTGNTEAFF.

The count of this clone is one. J is TRBJ1-2 and V is TRBV5-1, with TRBD1 matching over 7 bases. Germline CDR1 SGHRS, CDR2 YFSETQ. Trimming at V came to 5 bases and at J to 3 bases, leaving 7 bases not matched to a gene. CDR3 length: 14 residues. The CDR3 sequence: CASREQGNDYGYTF. The CDR3 DNA reads TGCGCCAGCAGGGAACAGGGGAACGACTATGGCTACACCTTC. Drawing the rest from reference TRBV5-1 and TRBJ1-2, the complete variable domain is KAGVTQTPRYLIKTRGQQVTLSCSPISGHRSVSWYQQTPGQGLQFLFEYFSETQRNKGNFPGRFSGRQFSNSRSEMNVSTLELGDSALYLCASREQGNDYGYTFGSGTRLTVV.

V is TRBV4-3 and J is TRBJ2-1; 12 nucleotides match TRBD1. Germline CDR1 is LGHNA and CDR2 is YSLEER. The trim removed 3 bases at V and 6 bases at J, leaving 6 bases unmatched. The CDR3 runs to 16 residues. CDR3 in DNA: TGCGCCAGCAGCCAGCCGGGACAGGGGGCTGGCAATGAGCAGTTCTTC. Its translation: CASSQPGQGAGNEQFF.

The table lists this clone with a count of one. The gene calls are TRBV7-2 and TRBJ2-5; D is unresolved. V dropped 1 base and J dropped 1 base, with 7 bases sitting between them. Germline V gene data show CDR1 as SGHTA and CDR2 as FQGNSA. CDR3 length: 14 amino acids. The CDR3 loop reads CASSLDTSQETQYF. The DNA of the CDR3 is TGTGCCAGCAGCTTAGACACCTCCCAAGAGACCCAGTACTTC.

This clone was observed a single time. This chain links TRBV19 with TRBJ1-2; 10 positions match TRBD1. CDR3 length equals 17 residues. CDR1 and CDR2 from the germline V gene are LNHDA and SQIVND (reference sequence). J lost 3 bases, V lost 7 bases, and 14 bases had no gene match. Here the CDR3 reads CASKPSGQGIWHYGYTF. The CDR3 bases are TGTGCCAGTAAACCCTCGGGACAGGGGATTTGGCACTATGGCTACACCTTC.

A few counts support this clone. This rearrangement joins TRBV2 to TRBJ1-4; no firm D call. Germline CDR1 SNHLY, CDR2 FYNNEI. The CDR3 runs to 13 residues. Trimming left V 7 bases short and J 10 bases short, with 16 bases between. The DNA of the CDR3 is TGTGCCAGCATGGACCTACCCCGGGGAAAACTGTTTTTT. This translates into CASMDLPRGKLFF.

The rearrangement joins TRBV5-8 to TRBJ1-5, with 7 bases identical to TRBD1. Germline CDR1 is SGHTS and CDR2 is YDEGEE. The length of the CDR3 is 15 residues. V gave up 4 bases and J gave up 4 bases; unmatched junction bases: 8. The CDR3, as DNA: TGTGCCAGCAGCCCTGGTCGGGACAGAAATCAGCCCCAGCATTTT. It encodes CASSPGRDRNQPQHF.

This clone was found a few times. CDR3 bases: TGTGCCACCGACAGGGACGAAAAACTGTTTTTT. This encodes CATDRDEKLFF. This chain joins TRBV7-9 and TRBJ1-4; the match to TRBD1 covers 7 bases. This CDR3 is 11 amino acids long. The ends lost 10 bases at V and 8 bases at J; junction bases unmatched: 4. In germline, CDR1 is SEHNR, CDR2 FQNEAQ (reference sequence).